This T cell receptor (beta chain) was sequenced in a study of cytotoxic CD8 clonotypes in ibrutinib-treated CLL. Study-level background: Among the patients, 10 to 11 presented as relapsed/refractory and fewer than 16 as treatment-naive; around 18 showed unmutated IGHV.

Method: immunoSEQ multiplex PCR; TCRdb's copy keeps in-frame clones and lacks some. The repertoire holds around 140,000 clones, with approximately 85% as singletons. This CDR3 spans 14 amino acids. The germline V and J ends were trimmed by 7 bases and 8 bases, with 17 bases remaining between them. The germline CDR1 and CDR2 sequences are MDHEN and SYDVKM. This clone was observed once. Its antigen is still unknown. Study-wide results and caveats: The study sampled sustained-remission and progressing patients at different times.

This clonotype originated in a human donor with chronic lymphocytic leukemia. Material: PBMCs, obtained after 24 months of ibrutinib treatment. V gene TRBV28 combines with J gene TRBJ1-4; D not certain. The CDR3 loop reads CASKSEGRKEKLFF. The DNA for the CDR3 is TGTGCCAGCAAATCTGAGGGCAGAAAAGAAAAACTGTTTTTT.